This paragraph reports one T cell receptor (beta chain). What it binds is not known. Molecules of cDNA were individually given unique molecular identifiers that were attached to them. TCRdb itself ran the 5' RACE reads through MiXCR, one entry per CDR3 protein. Among roughly 34,000 distinct CDR3 sequences, around 7% were seen once, and the ten largest hold 10% to 15%. The sample is drawn from a study of early T cells in non-severe SARS-CoV-2 infection. The overall study: Sequencing input comprised bulk RNA from unsorted whole blood; chain pairing was not available.

Study-level points and caveats: Missing private and CD4 specificities, VDJdb matching favored anti-spike CD8 responses.

The V and J ends lost 0 bases and 0 bases respectively, with 5 bases between them. Germline V CDR1 and CDR2: MNHNY, SVGAGI (reference sequence). The CDR3 totals 15 residues. Source: whole blood, taken at baseline. This sequence joins TRBV6-6 and TRBJ1-4; no clear D gene. This TCR came from an adult who was a healthcare worker with PCR-confirmed SARS-CoV-2 infection or an uninfected control (not recorded which). CDR3 sequence (DNA): TGTGCCAGCAGTTACTCGGTGGCAACTAATGAAAAACTGTTTTTT. Protein: CASSYSVATNEKLFF.